This TCR beta chain was sequenced in a study of cytomegalovirus exposure and HLA in healthy donors. Notes on the study in general: CMV serostatus alone was available as immune exposure information.

Germline CDR1 and CDR2: SEHNR and FQNEAQ (reference sequence). The CDR3 consists of 13 residues. Regarding this clone: Its target is not known. Sequence at one end of the junction differs from germline and may be a read error. Distinct nucleotide sequences in the sample also encode this CDR3.

13 Jbeta primers and 60 Vbeta primers were used for the PCR. Sequencing was performed with immunoSEQ multiplex PCR; in TCRdb, only in-frame clones are kept and a portion is missing. This sample has 65,000 to 90,000 clones, with 78% found just once. Though probably carrying unrecorded immune exposures, donors were nominally healthy at sampling. The chain has TRBV7-9 and TRBJ2-7, with D possibly TRBD1 on 6 matching bases. The sequenced sample was PBMCs. This clonotype originated in a middle-aged woman in good health and CMV-seropositive. The CDR3 spells CASSTRTDYEQYF. Here the CDR3 DNA reads TGCGCCAGCAGCACGAGGACAGACTACGAGCAGTACTTC. Drawing the rest from reference TRBV7-9 and TRBJ2-7, the complete variable domain is DTGVSQNPRHKITKRGQNVTFRCDPISEHNRLYWYRQTLGQGPEFLTYFQNEAQLEKSRLLSDRFSAERPKGSFSTLEIQRTEQGDSAMYLCASSTRTDYEQYFGPGTRLTVT.